The rows below give T cell receptor beta chains drawn from one sample of a study of cytomegalovirus exposure and HLA in healthy donors. TCRdb's table, derived via immunoSEQ multiplex PCR, lists solely in-frame clones and lacks some. The sample has about 200,000 clones; around 87% are singletons. Sequencing was done on a sample of PBMCs. The receptors were sampled from a young woman in good health and CMV-seropositive. Both conserved end residues are trimmed from each CDR3. The D gene is left open where the match is weak. Size values are once, few and many counts, or a class for expanded clones, and some rows have none.

NA,NA,TRBV7-8,TRBJ1-1,ASSLKGTEYAMNTEAF
TRBD1,once,TRBV19,TRBJ2-5,ASSIGGTGVKETQY
TRBD1,NA,TRBV5-1,TRBJ1-2,ASDLTPDRGQGYT
NA,few,TRBV20-1,TRBJ1-2,SAGTIDGYT
TRBD1,NA,TRBV7-7,TRBJ2-7,ASSLGSGGRWEQY
TRBD1,NA,TRBV15,TRBJ1-2,ATSRGVQGADYGYT
NA,NA,TRBV5-1,TRBJ1-2,ASSLEGPGGYT
NA,NA,TRBV27,TRBJ1-5,ASSSRGGNQPQH
TRBD2,few,TRBV7-6,TRBJ2-1,ASSSDITRGGEQF
NA,once,TRBV29-1,TRBJ1-2,SARTEANYGYT
NA,many,TRBV4-2,TRBJ2-7,ASSQDGYSSYEQY
TRBD2,NA,TRBV7-2,TRBJ2-7,ASSLIYAGDSYEQY
TRBD1,NA,TRBV29-1,TRBJ2-7,SVEDGQGLAYEQY
NA,NA,TRBV18,TRBJ2-2,ASSPLESHTGELF
TRBD1,NA,TRBV28,TRBJ2-2,ASSLWDRGLLVVTGELF
TRBD1,NA,TRBV4-1,TRBJ1-1,ASSGQGAGSEAF
TRBD2,few,TRBV28,TRBJ2-7,ASRTSGFYEQY
NA,NA,TRBV4-1,TRBJ1-5,ASSQAGSNQPQH
NA,NA,TRBV7-2,TRBJ2-1,ASSLDPQLNEQF
TRBD2,NA,TRBV14,TRBJ2-1,ASSQSGRASEQF
TRBD2,NA,TRBV19,TRBJ2-7,ASSIGAGGSYEQY
TRBD2,NA,TRBV5-6,TRBJ2-5,ASSWTGTKEETQY
NA,NA,TRBV6-1,TRBJ2-7,ASSEIHLFYEQY
TRBD1,NA,TRBV6-6,TRBJ2-7,ASSYPDRAYEQY
TRBD2,NA,TRBV29-1,TRBJ2-1,SVEPLAGGYEQF
NA,once,TRBV23-1,TRBJ1-5,ASTTSLAQPQH
TRBD2,NA,TRBV28,TRBJ2-7,ASSLAGGVYEQY
TRBD1,few,TRBV10-1,TRBJ1-5,ASRRDREGQPQH
TRBD2,NA,TRBV27,TRBJ2-5,ASRWAGGSETQY
NA,NA,TRBV10-1,TRBJ2-2,ASSAHVSGYTGELF
NA,NA,TRBV4-1,TRBJ2-7,ATCTEMGSYEQY
NA,few,TRBV15,TRBJ1-5,ATSEDYSNQPQH
TRBD2,NA,TRBV5-4,TRBJ2-1,ASSLEPSGVYNEQF
TRBD2,NA,TRBV7-6,TRBJ2-7,ASSTAGGFFEQY
NA,NA,TRBV11-2,TRBJ2-7,ASSHRQRVYEQY
TRBD1,NA,TRBV30,TRBJ1-1,AWTFFTGGTEAF
NA,NA,TRBV27,TRBJ1-1,ASSLGAGYTEAF
TRBD1,NA,TRBV6-6,TRBJ1-5,ASSSRQGSSNQPQH
TRBD2,once,TRBV6-6,TRBJ2-3,ASSYATSGRIDTQY
NA,NA,TRBV4-1,TRBJ1-4,ASRPTGLGEKLF
NA,NA,TRBV5-1,TRBJ1-1,ASSLAITGVTEAF
NA,NA,TRBV4-1,TRBJ2-7,ASSQDGVHEQY
TRBD1,NA,TRBV6-1,TRBJ2-1,ASSAPGQGRNEQF
TRBD1,NA,TRBV28,TRBJ1-5,ASRDRGLVSQPQH
TRBD1,NA,TRBV4-1,TRBJ2-7,ASSPTLPLTGVRRYEQY
NA,NA,TRBV28,TRBJ2-5,ASSFGSAPARDQETQY
NA,NA,TRBV4-1,TRBJ2-1,ASSHYLGQRSSYNEQF
TRBD1,NA,TRBV9,TRBJ1-2,ASSTDRTNYGYT
TRBD2,NA,TRBV7-6,TRBJ2-1,ASNLAGGDNEQF
TRBD1,NA,TRBV7-9,TRBJ1-1,ASRPGQGNTEAF
TRBD1,NA,TRBV18,TRBJ2-1,ASSMTGGSEQF
NA,NA,TRBV9,TRBJ2-2,ASSAPPGVELF
TRBD2,NA,TRBV7-2,TRBJ2-7,ASSLSLAGTYEQY
NA,few,TRBV9,TRBJ1-1,ASSVGPTRDEAF
NA,NA,TRBV6-5,TRBJ1-1,ASSYSRARNTEAF